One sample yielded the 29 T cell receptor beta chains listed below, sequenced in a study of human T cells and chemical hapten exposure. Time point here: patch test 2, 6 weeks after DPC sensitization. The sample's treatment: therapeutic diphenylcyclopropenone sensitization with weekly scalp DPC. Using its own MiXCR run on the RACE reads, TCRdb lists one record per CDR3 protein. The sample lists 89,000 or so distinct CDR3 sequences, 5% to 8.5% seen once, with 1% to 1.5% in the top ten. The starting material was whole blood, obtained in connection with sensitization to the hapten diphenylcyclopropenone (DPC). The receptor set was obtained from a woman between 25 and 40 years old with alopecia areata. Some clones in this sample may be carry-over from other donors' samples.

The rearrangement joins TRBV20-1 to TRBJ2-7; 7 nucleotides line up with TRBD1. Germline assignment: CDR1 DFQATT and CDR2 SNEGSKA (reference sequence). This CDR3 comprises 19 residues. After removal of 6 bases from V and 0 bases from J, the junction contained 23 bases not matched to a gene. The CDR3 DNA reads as TGCAGTGCCAAAGAACGGCCGGGGACAGCCAACCCGCTCTCCTACGAGCAGTACTTC. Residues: CSAKERPGTANPLSYEQYF.

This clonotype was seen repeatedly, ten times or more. DNA of the CDR3: TGTGCCAGCAGCTGGGAGCTGGACCCCTACAATGAGCAGTTCTTC. It is translated as CASSWELDPYNEQFF. The chain uses TRBV7-9 and TRBJ2-1; tentatively, D is TRBD2 (5 bases). CDR1 SEHNR and CDR2 FQNEAQ come from the germline V gene (reference sequence). The V end lost 4 bases, the J end lost 2 bases, and 12 bases lay between the germline ends. The CDR3 length is 15 residues. Supplemented by reference TRBV7-9 and TRBJ2-1, the full variable domain reads DTGVSQNPRHKITKRGQNVTFRCDPISEHNRLYWYRQTLGQGPEFLTYFQNEAQLEKSRLLSDRFSAERPKGSFSTLEIQRTEQGDSAMYLCASSWELDPYNEQFFGPGTRLTVL.

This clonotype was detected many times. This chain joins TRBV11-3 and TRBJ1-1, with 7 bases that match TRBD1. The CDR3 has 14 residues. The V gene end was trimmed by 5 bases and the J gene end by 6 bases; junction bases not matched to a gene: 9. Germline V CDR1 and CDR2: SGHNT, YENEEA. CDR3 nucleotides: TGTGCCAGCAGCACGGGACAGTCGATGGCTGAAGCTTTCTTT. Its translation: CASSTGQSMAEAFF.

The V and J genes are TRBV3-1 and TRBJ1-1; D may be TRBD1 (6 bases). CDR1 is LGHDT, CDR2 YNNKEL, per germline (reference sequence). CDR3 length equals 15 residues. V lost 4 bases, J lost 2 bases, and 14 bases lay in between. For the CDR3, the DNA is TGTGCCAGCAGCCCTGCAGGGGAAGACAACACTGAAGCTTTCTTT. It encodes CASSPAGEDNTEAFF.

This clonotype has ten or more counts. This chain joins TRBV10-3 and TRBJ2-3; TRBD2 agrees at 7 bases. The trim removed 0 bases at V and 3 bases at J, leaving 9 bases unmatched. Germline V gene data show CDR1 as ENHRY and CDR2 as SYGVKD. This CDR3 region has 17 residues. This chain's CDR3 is CAISESSTLAATDTQYF. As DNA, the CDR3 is TGTGCCATCAGTGAGTCCTCTACGCTAGCGGCTACAGATACGCAGTATTTT.

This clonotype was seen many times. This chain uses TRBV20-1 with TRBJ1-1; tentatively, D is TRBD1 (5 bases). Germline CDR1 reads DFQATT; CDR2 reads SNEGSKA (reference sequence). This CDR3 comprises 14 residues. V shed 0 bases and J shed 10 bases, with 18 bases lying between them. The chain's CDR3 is CSARDRLGGDGAFF. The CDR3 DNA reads TGCAGTGCTAGAGATCGGTTGGGGGGAGATGGAGCTTTCTTT.

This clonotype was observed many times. CDR3 protein: CASSGRPWPNEKLFF. The CDR3 DNA sequence: TGTGCCAGCAGTGGCCGACCGTGGCCCAATGAAAAACTGTTTTTT. The V gene is TRBV6-1, the J gene TRBJ1-4; D call uncertain. V gave up 4 bases and J gave up 5 bases, with 14 bases separating them. The CDR3 length is 15 residues. From germline, CDR1 is MNHNS and CDR2 SASEGT.

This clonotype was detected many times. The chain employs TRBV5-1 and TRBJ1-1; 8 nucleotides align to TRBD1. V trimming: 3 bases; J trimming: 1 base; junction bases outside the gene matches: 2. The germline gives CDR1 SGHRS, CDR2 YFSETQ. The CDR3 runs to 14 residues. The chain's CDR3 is CASSSGTGNTEAFF. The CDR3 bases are TGCGCCAGCAGCTCCGGGACAGGGAACACTGAAGCTTTCTTT.

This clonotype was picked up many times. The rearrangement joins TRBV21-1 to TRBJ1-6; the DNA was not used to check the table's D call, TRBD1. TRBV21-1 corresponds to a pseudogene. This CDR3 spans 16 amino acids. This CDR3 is CASSRDPTGPVSPLHF. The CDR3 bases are TGTGCCAGCAGCAGGGACCCGACAGGCCCGGTATCACCCCTCCACTTT.

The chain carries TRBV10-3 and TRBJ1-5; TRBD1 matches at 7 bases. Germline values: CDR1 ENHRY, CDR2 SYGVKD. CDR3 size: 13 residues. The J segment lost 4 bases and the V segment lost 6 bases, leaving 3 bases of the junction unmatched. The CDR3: CAIRGQTNQPQHF. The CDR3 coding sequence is TGTGCCATCAGGGGACAGACTAATCAGCCCCAGCATTTT.

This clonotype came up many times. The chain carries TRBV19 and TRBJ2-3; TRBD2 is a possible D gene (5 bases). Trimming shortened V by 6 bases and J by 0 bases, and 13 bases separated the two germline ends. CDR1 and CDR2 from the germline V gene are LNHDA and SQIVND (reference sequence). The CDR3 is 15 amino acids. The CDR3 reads CASRGTAASTDTQYF. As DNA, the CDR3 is TGTGCCAGTAGGGGAACAGCGGCTAGCACAGATACGCAGTATTTT.

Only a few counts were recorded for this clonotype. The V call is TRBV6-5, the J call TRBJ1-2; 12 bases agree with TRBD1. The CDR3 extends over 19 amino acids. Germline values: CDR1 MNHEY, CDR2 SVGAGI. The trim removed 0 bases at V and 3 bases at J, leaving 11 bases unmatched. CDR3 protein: CASSYSRFGDRGPDYGYTF. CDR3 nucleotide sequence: TGTGCCAGCAGTTACTCGAGATTCGGGGACAGGGGGCCGGACTATGGCTACACCTTC.

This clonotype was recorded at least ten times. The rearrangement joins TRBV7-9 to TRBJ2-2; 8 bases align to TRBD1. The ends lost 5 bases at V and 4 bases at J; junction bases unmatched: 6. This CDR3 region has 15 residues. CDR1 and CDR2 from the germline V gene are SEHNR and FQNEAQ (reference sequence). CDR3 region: CASSPGDRSTGELFF. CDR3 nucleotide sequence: TGTGCCAGCAGCCCCGGGGACAGGTCCACCGGGGAGCTGTTTTTT.

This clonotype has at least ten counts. The CDR3 is CSATLGGGETQYF. CDR3 DNA: TGCAGTGCTACCCTGGGCGGGGGAGAGACCCAGTACTTC. The V gene is TRBV20-1, the J gene TRBJ2-5; 7 bases match TRBD2. V lost 4 bases and J lost 4; bases outside the gene matches: 6. CDR1 is DFQATT and CDR2 is SNEGSKA in the germline V gene (reference sequence). The CDR3 covers 13 residues.

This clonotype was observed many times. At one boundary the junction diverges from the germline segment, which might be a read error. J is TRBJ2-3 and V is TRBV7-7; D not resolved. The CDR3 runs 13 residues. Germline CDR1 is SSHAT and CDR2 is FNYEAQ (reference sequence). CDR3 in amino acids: CASSYTVTDTQYF. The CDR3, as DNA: TGTGCTAGCAGCTATACCGTAACAGATACGCAGTATTTT.

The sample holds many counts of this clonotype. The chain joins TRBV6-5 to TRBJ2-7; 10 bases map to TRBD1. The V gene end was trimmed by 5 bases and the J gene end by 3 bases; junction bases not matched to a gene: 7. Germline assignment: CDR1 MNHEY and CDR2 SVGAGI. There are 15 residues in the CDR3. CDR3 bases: TGTGCCAGCAGTGGTACCGGGACAGGGGACTACGAGCAGTACTTC. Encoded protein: CASSGTGTGDYEQYF.

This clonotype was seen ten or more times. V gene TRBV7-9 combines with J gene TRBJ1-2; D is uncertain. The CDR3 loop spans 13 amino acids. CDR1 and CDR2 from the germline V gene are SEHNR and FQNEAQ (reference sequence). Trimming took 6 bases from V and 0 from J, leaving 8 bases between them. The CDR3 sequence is CASRDGSNYGYTF. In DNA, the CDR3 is TGTGCCAGCAGGGACGGTTCTAACTATGGCTACACCTTC.

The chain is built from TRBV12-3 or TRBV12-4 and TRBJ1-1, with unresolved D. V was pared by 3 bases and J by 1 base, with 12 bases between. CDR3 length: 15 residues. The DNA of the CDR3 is TGTGCCAGCAGTTTTAACAGCTTCCCGAACACTGAAGCTTTCTTT. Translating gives CASSFNSFPNTEAFF.

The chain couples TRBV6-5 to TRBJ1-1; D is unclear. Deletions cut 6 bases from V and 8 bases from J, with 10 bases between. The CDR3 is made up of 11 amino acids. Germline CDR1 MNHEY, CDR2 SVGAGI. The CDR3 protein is CASRIAAEAFF. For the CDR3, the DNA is TGTGCCAGCAGAATAGCGGCAGAAGCTTTCTTT.

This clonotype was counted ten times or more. Here the CDR3 DNA reads TGCGCCAGCAGCCCACAGGGCGACACTGAAGCTTTCTTT. Translation gives CASSPQGDTEAFF. This chain connects TRBV5-1 to TRBJ1-1, with a weak D call TRBD1 (6 bases). Germline loops: CDR1 SGHRS, CDR2 YFSETQ. V was cut by 4 bases and J by 3 bases, with 10 bases left in between. CDR3 length: 13 residues.

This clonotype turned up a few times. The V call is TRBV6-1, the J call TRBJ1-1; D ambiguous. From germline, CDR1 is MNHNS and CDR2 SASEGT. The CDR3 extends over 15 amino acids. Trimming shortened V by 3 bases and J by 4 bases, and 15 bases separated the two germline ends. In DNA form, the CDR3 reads TGTGCCAGCAGTGAGAATCTCTCTGCGAGCACTGAAGCTTTCTTT. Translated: CASSENLSASTEAFF.

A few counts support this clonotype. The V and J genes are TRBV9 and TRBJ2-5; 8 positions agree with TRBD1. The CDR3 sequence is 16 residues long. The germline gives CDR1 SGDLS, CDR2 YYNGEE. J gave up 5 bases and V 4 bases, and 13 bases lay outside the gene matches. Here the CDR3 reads CASSKDGQGLWETQYF. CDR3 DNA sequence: TGTGCCAGCAGCAAAGACGGACAGGGACTTTGGGAGACCCAGTACTTC.

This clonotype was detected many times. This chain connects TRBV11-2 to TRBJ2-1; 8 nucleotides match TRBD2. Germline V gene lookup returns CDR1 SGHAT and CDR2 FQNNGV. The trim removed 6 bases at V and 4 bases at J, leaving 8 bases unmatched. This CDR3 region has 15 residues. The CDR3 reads CASRPRGGIYNEQFF. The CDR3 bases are TGTGCCAGCAGACCCCGGGGGGGGATTTACAATGAGCAGTTCTTC.

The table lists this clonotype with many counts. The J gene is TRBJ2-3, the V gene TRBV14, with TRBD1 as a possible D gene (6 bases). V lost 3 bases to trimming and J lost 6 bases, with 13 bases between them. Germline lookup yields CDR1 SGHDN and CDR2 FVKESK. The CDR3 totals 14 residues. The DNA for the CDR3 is TGTGCCAGCAGCCACCTTTTGGGGGCCGATACGCAGTATTTT. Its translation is CASSHLLGADTQYF.

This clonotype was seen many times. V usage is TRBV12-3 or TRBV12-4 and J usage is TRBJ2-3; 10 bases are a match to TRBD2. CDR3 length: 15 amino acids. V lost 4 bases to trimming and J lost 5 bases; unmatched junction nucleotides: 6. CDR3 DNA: TGTGCCAGCAGTTCAAGCGGGGGGGCGATAGATACGCAGTATTTT. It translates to CASSSSGGAIDTQYF.

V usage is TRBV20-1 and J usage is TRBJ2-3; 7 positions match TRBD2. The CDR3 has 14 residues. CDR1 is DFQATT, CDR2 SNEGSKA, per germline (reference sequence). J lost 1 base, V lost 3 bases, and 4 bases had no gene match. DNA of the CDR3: TGCAGTGCTAGTTTGGCGGGGGGCACAGATACGCAGTATTTT. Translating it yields CSASLAGGTDTQYF.

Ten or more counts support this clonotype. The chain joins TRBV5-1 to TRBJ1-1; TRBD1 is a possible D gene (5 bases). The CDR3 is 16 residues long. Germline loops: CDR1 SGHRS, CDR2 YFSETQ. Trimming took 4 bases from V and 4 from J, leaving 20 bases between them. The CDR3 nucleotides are TGCGCCAGCAGCGCAGGACGGACACCGGGACGCACTGAAGCTTTCTTT. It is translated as CASSAGRTPGRTEAFF.

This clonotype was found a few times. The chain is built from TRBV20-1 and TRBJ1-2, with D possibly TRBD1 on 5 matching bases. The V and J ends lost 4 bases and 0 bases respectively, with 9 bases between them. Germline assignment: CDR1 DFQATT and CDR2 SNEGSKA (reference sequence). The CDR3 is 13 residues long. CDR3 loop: CSATRGANYGYTF. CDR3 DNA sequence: TGCAGTGCTACCCGAGGGGCTAACTATGGCTACACCTTC.

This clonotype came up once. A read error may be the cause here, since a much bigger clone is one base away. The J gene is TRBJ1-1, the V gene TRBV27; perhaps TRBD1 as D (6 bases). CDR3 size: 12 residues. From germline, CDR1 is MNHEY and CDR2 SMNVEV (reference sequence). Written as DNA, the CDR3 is TGTGTCAGCAGACAACAGGGAACTGAAGCTTTCTTT. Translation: CVSRQQGTEAFF.